This T cell receptor (beta chain) came from a study of CD8 T cells in ankylosing spondylitis (dated by TCRdb to about 2017). The study in broad terms: The study profiled T cell receptor beta repertoires in healthy donors and ankylosing spondylitis patients to find disease-linked TCR variants. The full study cohort comprised around 25 ankylosing spondylitis patients and approximately 100 healthy donors. Peripheral blood was sampled, and synovial fluid was also collected from ankylosing spondylitis patients.

Data came from an Illumina MiSeq. Quantitative 5'-RACE with molecular barcodes was used to prepare TCR beta libraries. The paper's processing steps were these. Disease-linked TCR variants were identified with a new computational method built on a probabilistic model of VDJ rearrangement. TCRdb redid the processing of the public reads, applying fastp at Q25 and MiXCR, and retained in-frame beta chains. Identical CDR3 proteins give one entry, which carries the most common genes and DNA. The V and J calls were not made by the authors but by TCRdb's processing. The sample table records about 24,000 distinct CDR3 sequences; about a sixth of these occur just once. The top ten clonotypes cover around 27% of the sample. This clonotype was seen ten or more times. Its antigen is unknown. Per-nucleotide qualities are absent, and no much larger clonotype sits a single base away. On the study overall, not on this receptor specifically: Some motif variants were previously reported in synovial fluid and blood of reactive arthritis patients, suggesting common disease-initiation mechanisms. A CD8+ phenotype was shown by the disease-linked clones, which were found at relatively low frequencies in peripheral blood. Significant enrichment of the disease-linked clones was reported in matched synovial fluid samples from ankylosing spondylitis patients. Blood from ankylosing spondylitis patients appeared to be characterized by a TCR beta motif composed of about eight highly homologous amino acid variants.

Via the germline V gene (reference sequence), CDR1 is LNHNV and CDR2 YYDKDF. The trim is 1 base for V and 4 bases for J, with a gap of 7 bases between the germline ends. The CDR3 runs 13 residues from the cysteine to the phenylalanine. The DNA shown is the 39-base CDR3, in frame from base 1. The material sequenced was blood. The chain uses TRBV15 and TRBJ2-5; the D segment could be TRBD1, given 5 matching bases. The receptor was isolated from a male donor with ankylosing spondylitis or in good health (not recorded which). The CDR3 protein: CATSRVGAETQYF. The nucleotide sequence is given as TGTGCCACCAGCAGAGTTGGGGCAGAGACCCAGTACTTC.